A selection of T cell receptor beta chains follows, all from one sample in a study of blood T cells in healthy people across ages. TCRdb re-analysed the 5' RACE reads in MiXCR, keeping a single row per CDR3 protein. This sample has roughly 800,000 distinct CDR3 sequences, with 36% found just once. Sequencing was done on a sample of blood. The receptors originated from a man between 18 and 35 years old in good health. The CDR3 runs from the conserved cysteine through the conserved F or W. A D gene is named only where the DNA matches it firmly. The listing skips clone size in some rows; elsewhere it reads once, few, many or a size class.

v_gene	j_gene	abundance	d_gene	CDR3nt	CDR3aa
TRBV9	TRBJ1-6	-	-	TGTGCCAGCAGCGTAGGAGTAGCGGTGGGAGATTCACCCCCCCACTTT	CASSVGVAVGDSPPHF
TRBV25-1	TRBJ1-2	many	-	TGTGCCAGCAGTGATCCCGGTGCCCACTATGGCTACACCTTC	CASSDPGAHYGYTF
TRBV10-3	TRBJ2-3	few	TRBD1	TGTGCCATCAGTGGGGGGTCAGGGGGCCTGACAGATACGCAGTATTTT	CAISGGSGGLTDTQYF
TRBV20-1	TRBJ2-5	few	-	TGCAGTGCTTTGAGACAGGACCAAGAGACCCAGTACTTC	CSALRQDQETQYF
TRBV7-9	TRBJ2-5	few	-	TGTGCCAGCAGCTTTTTTCCCGAACTTGATTTGTACCAAGAGACCCAGTACTTC	CASSFFPELDLYQETQYF
TRBV20-1	TRBJ2-3	many	TRBD1	TGCAGTGCTGGGAAACAGGGGGCGCGGGTAGATACGCAGTATTTT	CSAGKQGARVDTQYF
TRBV7-2	TRBJ2-1	few	TRBD2	TGTGCCAGCAGCTTAGGGTTTGGGGCTAGCGGGGAGTTCTTC	CASSLGFGASGEFF
TRBV4-2	TRBJ2-1	-	TRBD1	TGTGCCGGCAGCCGCGCCACGGACAGGCGGCCTGAGACCCAGTTCTTC	CAGSRATDRRPETQFF
TRBV6-6	TRBJ1-1	-	-	TGTGCCAGCAGTTCAGAGGGGTATGGTGAAGCTTTCTTT	CASSSEGYGEAFF
TRBV28	TRBJ2-1	many	TRBD2	TGTGCCAGCAGTTCTCTACTAGCGGGGGGCATGAATGAGCAGTTCTTC	CASSSLLAGGMNEQFF
TRBV7-2	TRBJ1-5	few	-	TGTGCCAGCAGCCCGCGCGGGGGGGATCAGCCCCAGCATTTT	CASSPRGGDQPQHF
TRBV12-3/TRBV12-4	TRBJ2-3	-	-	TGTGCCAGCCTACCGAGTACATCAAGCACAGATACGCAGTATTTT	CASLPSTSSTDTQYF
TRBV4-3	TRBJ2-1	-	-	TGCGCCAGCAGCACTGGGGTAGAATCCTACGAGCAGTTCTTC	CASSTGVESYEQFF
TRBV20-1	TRBJ1-5	-	TRBD1	TGCAGTGCTAGAGAACCTCAGGGGGGGGGGAATCAGCCCCAGCATTTT	CSAREPQGGGNQPQHF
TRBV2	TRBJ2-2	few	-	TGTGCCAGCAGCGACGAGGGCCGCGGGGAGCTGTTTTTT	CASSDEGRGELFF
TRBV27	TRBJ2-7	few	-	TGTGCCAGCAGTTTGGTCCCCCCCTCCTACAATGAGCAGTACTTC	CASSLVPPSYNEQYF
TRBV27	TRBJ1-5	few	-	TGTGCCAGCAGACAGGTGGGCAATAGCAATCAGCCCCAGCATTTT	CASRQVGNSNQPQHF
TRBV28	TRBJ2-5	-	TRBD2	TGTGCCAGCAGTTTATCGGCGGGGGTGAGCGAGACCCAGTACTTC	CASSLSAGVSETQYF
TRBV7-6	TRBJ2-1	many	-	TGTGCCAGCAGCCGCACAGACTACAATGAGCAGTTCTTC	CASSRTDYNEQFF
TRBV25-1	TRBJ1-2	-	-	TGTGCCAGCAGTGAATTGGGGTTGGGGTATGGCTACACCTTC	CASSELGLGYGYTF
TRBV12-3/TRBV12-4	TRBJ2-2	-	TRBD2	TGTGCCAGCAAAAGGACTAGCGCGACCGGGGAGCTGTTTTTT	CASKRTSATGELFF
TRBV14	TRBJ1-2	-	TRBD1	TGTGCCGGCAGCCACCTATTGAGGGGGCGTAACTATGGCTACACCTTC	CAGSHLLRGRNYGYTF
TRBV29-1	TRBJ1-2	-	-	TGCAGCGTTGAAGTAGGAGGTACTAACTATGGCTACACCTTC	CSVEVGGTNYGYTF
TRBV2	TRBJ2-2	few	-	TGTGCCAGCAAAGATCGGGGCCCCATCACCGGGGAGCTGTTTTTT	CASKDRGPITGELFF
TRBV20-1	TRBJ2-7	many	-	TGCAGTGCTAGCCCCCAAAGCGGCGCCTACGAGCAGTACTTC	CSASPQSGAYEQYF
TRBV12-3/TRBV12-4	TRBJ1-5	few	TRBD1	TGTGCCAGCAGTTTTAGGGACAGGGGTTATAGCAATCAGCCCCAGCATTTT	CASSFRDRGYSNQPQHF
TRBV20-1	TRBJ1-6	-	-	TGCAGTGCTAGAGATCAAGCGGCAAATTCACCCCTCCACTTT	CSARDQAANSPLHF
TRBV19	TRBJ2-5	many	TRBD1	TGTGCCAGTAGTAGGGACAGAACCCAAGAGACCCAGTACTTC	CASSRDRTQETQYF
TRBV7-2	TRBJ1-6	few	TRBD1	TGTGCCAGCAGCCGAGAACCGGGACAGGGGAATTCACCCCTCCACTTT	CASSREPGQGNSPLHF
TRBV12-3/TRBV12-4	TRBJ2-3	many	TRBD2	TGTGCCAGCAGCTTACTAGCGGCTAGCACAGATACGCAGTATTTT	CASSLLAASTDTQYF
TRBV4-1	TRBJ2-5	-	-	TGCGCCAGCAGCCAAGTTGGGCCCGGGACCCTTGGGGAGACCCAGTACTTC	CASSQVGPGTLGETQYF
TRBV19	TRBJ1-6	few	-	TGTGCCAGTAGCCCCGGGACGGACTATTCACCCCTCCACTTT	CASSPGTDYSPLHF
TRBV14	TRBJ1-1	-	-	TGTGCCAGCAGCCAAGATGTCCTTGACGGTGAAGCTTTCTTT	CASSQDVLDGEAFF
TRBV7-2	TRBJ2-3	-	-	TGTGCCAGCAGCTTAGATTTAGGGCCAGATACGCAGTATTTT	CASSLDLGPDTQYF
TRBV5-5	TRBJ1-1	few	-	TGTGCCAGCAGCCCCAATGGGGGGTGGACTGAAGCTTTCTTT	CASSPNGGWTEAFF
TRBV10-3	TRBJ1-1	-	-	TGTGCCATCAGTGGAAACCGGGACGGAGCTTTCTTT	CAISGNRDGAFF
TRBV7-2	TRBJ2-7	few	TRBD2	TGTGCCAGCAGCTTAAATACGGGAGGGTACGAGCAGTACTTC	CASSLNTGGYEQYF
TRBV4-3	TRBJ2-3	few	-	TGCGCCAGCAGCCAAGAGCCCAGGGGTTTAACAGATACGCAGTATTTT	CASSQEPRGLTDTQYF
TRBV2	TRBJ2-2	-	TRBD2	TGTGCCACCAACCCAGGACGAGGCAGCGGGACGACCGGGGAGCTGTTTTTT	CATNPGRGSGTTGELFF
TRBV7-2	TRBJ1-1	-	TRBD1	TGTGCCAGCAGCTTAATGGCGCAGGGGGCCACTGAAGCTTTCTTT	CASSLMAQGATEAFF
TRBV20-1	TRBJ1-2	few	-	TGCAGTGCTCGCGCGGGGACATCCTCCTATGGCTACACCTTC	CSARAGTSSYGYTF
TRBV11-2	TRBJ2-7	many	-	TGTGCCAGCAGGCACCCGGGACTCCTCTCCTACAATGAGCAGTACTTC	CASRHPGLLSYNEQYF
TRBV12-3/TRBV12-4	TRBJ2-5	few	TRBD2	TGTGCCAGCAGTTTAGGGGCGGGGGGACTGGAGACCCAGTACTTC	CASSLGAGGLETQYF
TRBV19	TRBJ1-1	-	-	TGTGCCAGTACCGAACAGGGAAGGGGGACTGAAGCTTTCTTT	CASTEQGRGTEAFF
TRBV29-1	TRBJ2-3	few	-	TGCAGCGTTGATGTTGCAAGGCTCGCAGATACGCAGTATTTT	CSVDVARLADTQYF
TRBV29-1	TRBJ1-2	few	-	TGCAGCGTTGAAGGGACAGCGCCCGGGGGTGGCTACACCTTC	CSVEGTAPGGGYTF
TRBV10-2	TRBJ1-5	many	TRBD1	TGCGCCAGCGCAAGGACAGGGGGTTCCAATCAGCCCCAGCATTTT	CASARTGGSNQPQHF